This T cell receptor (beta chain) was documented in a study of T cell repertoires in cytomegalovirus infection. Study details: CMV epitopes that were recently identified and HLA-C-restricted were used alongside well-studied HLA-B-restricted ones. A matching HLA type, together with CMV infection, was signaled by public TCR beta signatures.

Germline CDR1 and CDR2: KGHSH and LQKENI. The CDR3 is 15 residues long. Trimming took 2 bases from V and 5 from J, leaving 15 bases between them. This clonotype has only one observation. What it binds is not known. The study's findings and limits: Carriers of CMV plus the relevant HLA were identified by cumulative public TCR beta family frequency. The ex vivo response was dominated by HLA-C-restricted CMV-specific TCR beta clonotypes.

TCRdb recomputed calls from the reads with MiXCR, one row per CDR3 protein. This table has some 350,000 distinct CDR3 sequences, almost 30% appearing once. This rearrangement joins TRBV18 to TRBJ1-1; no firm D call. The TCR comes from a human donor in good health (CMV status not recorded). Some clones in this sample may be carry-over from other donors' samples. This sample comprised cultured PBMCs, obtained from culture after CMV antigen stimulation. CDR3 amino acids: CASSPSSYELTEAFF. DNA of the CDR3: TGTGCCAGCTCACCAAGTAGTTATGAGTTGACTGAAGCTTTCTTT.